These 9 T cell receptor beta chains were sequenced from one sample in a study of T cell clonality in common variable immunodeficiency. No antigens are known for them. Sequencing was performed with immunoSEQ multiplex PCR; in TCRdb, only in-frame clones are kept and a portion is missing. Sampling found 25,000 to 35,000 clones, none seen once. Broader study findings: Reportedly, TCR beta sequences from common variable immunodeficiency showed fewer deletions and N-nucleotide insertions.

The source material was peripheral blood mononuclear cells. These receptors were taken from a human donor with common variable immunodeficiency.

There are many counts of this clone. The observed sequence ends 3 residues before the CDR3 terminus, with the missing tail filled in from the germline J gene. This rearrangement joins TRBV12-3 or TRBV12-4 to TRBJ2-7; the match to TRBD2 covers 8 bases. J was trimmed by 6 bases and V by 8 bases; bases with no gene match: 15. This CDR3 region has 15 residues. Incomplete CDR3 DNA: TGTGCCAGCGTCTGGGGGCCGGGAGGGCCGACCGAG. This gives the protein CASVWGPGGPTE. The whole CDR3 sequence is CASVWGPGGPTEQYF.

The sample holds many counts of this clone. Read data end 3 residues before the CDR3 end; the end is taken from the germline J gene. The chain links TRBV5-6 to TRBJ1-5, with TRBD1 identical over 7 bases. V trimming: 2 bases; J trimming: 7 bases; junction bases outside the gene matches: 6. Germline V CDR1 and CDR2: SGHDT, YYEEEE. This CDR3 spans 14 amino acids. The CDR3 loop is CASSFRQGGQPQHF. The CDR3 DNA, read in part, is TGTGCCAGCAGCTTCAGACAGGGAGGGCAGCCC.

Regarding this clone: The read stops 3 residues short of the end of the CDR3; the missing end is completed from the germline J gene. The chain is built from TRBV11-1 and TRBJ2-7; the D gene is possibly TRBD2 (5 bases). The germline gives CDR1 SGHAT, CDR2 FQDESV (reference sequence). The CDR3 sequence is 14 residues long. V was pared by 1 base and J by 6 bases, with 13 bases between. CDR3 protein: CASSLGGPGIEQYF. The sequenced part of the CDR3 DNA is TGTGCCAGCAGCTTAGGAGGTCCGGGGATCGAG.

This clone was seen only a few times. With the read ending 3 residues before the CDR3 end, the germline J gene is used to fill in that end. The gene calls are TRBV20-1 and TRBJ2-5; 11 bases align to TRBD1. With V trimmed by 2 bases and J by 1 base, 3 bases remained unmatched. This CDR3 is built from 15 residues. The germline V gene has CDR1 DFQATT and CDR2 SNEGSKA (reference sequence). Incomplete CDR3 DNA: TGCAGTGCTAGAAGGACAGGGGGCTTCCAAGAGACC. It yields the protein CSARRTGGFQET. The complete CDR3 sequence is CSARRTGGFQETQYF.

Remarks on this clone: Read coverage stops 3 residues before the CDR3 terminus; the germline J gene supplies the remainder. The chain links TRBV2 to TRBJ2-5; 7 nucleotides line up with TRBD2. This CDR3 comprises 12 residues. The germline gives CDR1 SNHLY, CDR2 FYNNEI. V lost 4 bases to trimming and J lost 4 bases; unmatched junction nucleotides: 0. The CDR3 region is CASSGGRETQYF. The sequenced CDR3 bases are TGTGCCAGCAGTGGCGGGAGAGAGACC.

This clone was detected ten times or more. From the germline J gene comes the end of the CDR3, since the read stops 3 residues before it. The chain employs TRBV29-1 and TRBJ1-4; 10 bases agree with TRBD1. The length of the CDR3 is 14 residues. Germline-derived CDR1 and CDR2 are SQVTM and ANQGSEA. V lost 6 bases and J lost 8; bases outside the gene matches: 9. The CDR3 spells CSVGTGTGAEKLFF. The CDR3 DNA, read in part, is TGCAGCGTCGGCACCGGGACAGGGGCCGAAAAA.

This clone was counted only a few times. Read sequence stops 3 residues before the CDR3 end, and the germline J gene provides the missing end. This chain links TRBV19 with TRBJ2-1; 10 positions agree with TRBD2. Germline V gene data show CDR1 as LNHDA and CDR2 as SQIVND (reference sequence). There are 14 residues in the CDR3. Trimming cost V 9 bases and J 5 bases; bases outside gene matches: 7. The sequenced CDR3 bases are TGTGCCAGCACCGGGACTAGCGCGAACAATGAG. Translation: CASTGTSANNE. The full CDR3 is CASTGTSANNEQFF.

This clone was counted ten times or more. Coverage ceases 3 residues before the CDR3 finishes, and the germline J gene fills in the end. J is TRBJ2-2 and V is TRBV19, with 9 bases lining up with TRBD1. Per the germline V gene, CDR1 is LNHDA and CDR2 is SQIVND (reference sequence). The CDR3 contains 14 residues. V gave up 6 bases and J gave up 3 bases; unmatched junction bases: 2. The CDR3: CASSRTGDTGELFF. The CDR3 DNA, read in part, is TGTGCCAGTAGCCGGACAGGGGACACCGGGGAG.

This clone was counted ten times or more. The missing CDR3 end, 3 residues past where the read stops, is filled in from the germline J gene. The chain is built from TRBV20-1 and TRBJ1-4; no clear D. The CDR3 totals 14 residues. Trimming pared 3 bases from V and 0 bases from J, leaving 8 bases between. Germline V gene data show CDR1 as DFQATT and CDR2 as SNEGSKA (reference sequence). The part of the CDR3 DNA that was read is TGCAGTGCTAGTTTCCGTGCAACTAATGAAAAA. Encoded protein: CSASFRATNEK. The CDR3 in its entirety is CSASFRATNEKLFF.